Below, one T cell receptor (beta chain) is given with its context. What it binds is not known. Time point denoted: week 5, during vaccination. The investigators gave 300 ug of mutant IDH1 20-mer peptide in each vaccine dose, together with topical imiquimod. The donor cohort comprised cases of new WHO grade 3 or 4 IDH1-mutant, ATRX-lost astrocytoma. The V end lost 0 bases, the J end lost 0 bases, and 1 base lay between the germline ends. CDR3 size: 13 residues. Germline values: CDR1 SGHRS, CDR2 YFSETQ. The repertoire was sequenced with immunoSEQ multiplex PCR; TCRdb's copy has only in-frame clones and lacks some. This repertoire shows roughly 51,000 clones, 70% to 90% found once; its top ten account for around 3.4%. This sample is part of a study of a mutant IDH1 vaccine in newly diagnosed glioma.

The specimen was PBMCs, collected from a glioma patient whose treatment included an IDH1 peptide vaccine. This sequence was found in a young man with glioma. V and J are TRBV5-1 and TRBJ1-5; D remains ambiguous. This chain's CDR3 is CASSLVSNQPQHF. The CDR3 DNA reads as TGCGCCAGCAGCTTGGTTAGCAATCAGCCCCAGCATTTT.